The present T cell receptor beta chain was sequenced within a study of PD-1 blockade in classical Hodgkin lymphoma. The CDR3 covers 18 residues. Germline assignment: CDR1 SGDLS and CDR2 YYNGEE. V was clipped by 2 bases and J by 0 bases; unmatched bases: 9. The study's findings and limits: Newly diagnosed patients reportedly had lower baseline TCR diversity than healthy donors.

The repertoire was sequenced with immunoSEQ multiplex PCR; TCRdb's copy has only in-frame clones and lacks some. The sample records 10,000 or so clones, 60% to 80% being singletons. Of note for this clone: Its cognate antigen is unknown.

There was relapse after autologous stem cell transplantation in every patient, and there was variation in brentuximab vedotin exposure. This chain links TRBV9 with TRBJ2-3; TRBD2 matches 10 bases. This sequence originates from a human donor with classical Hodgkin lymphoma. The material sequenced was peripheral blood mononuclear cells (PBMCs), taken before the second cycle of nivolumab. The CDR3 DNA sequence: TGTGCCAGCAGCGTGAGAGCTAGCGGGAGATGGAGCACAGATACGCAGTATTTT. Protein: CASSVRASGRWSTDTQYF.